Below, 21 T cell receptor beta chains from the same sample are listed, as sequenced in a study of blood T cell repertoires in COVID-19. Profiling relied on immunoSEQ multiplex PCR, and the TCRdb table lists in-frame clones only, not all of them. The sample includes around 290,000 clones, roughly 90% seen only once; the top ten take approximately 4.2%. The sequenced sample consisted of peripheral blood. Receptors originate from a man aged 40-49 years with acute or convalescent COVID-19.

The chain links TRBV29-1 to TRBJ1-3; D possibly corresponds to TRBD1 (5 bases). The length of the CDR3 is 12 residues. Germline assignment: CDR1 SQVTM and CDR2 ANQGSEA. Trimming took off 2 bases at V and 10 bases at J, with 12 bases between the two ends. Here the CDR3 DNA reads TGCAGCGTTGAAATATATCGGGGGACCATATATTTT. Its protein is CSVEIYRGTIYF. Based on the CDR3 plus reference TRBV29-1 and TRBJ1-3, the full variable domain is SAVISQKPSRDICQRGTSLTIQCQVDSQVTMMFWYRQQPGQSLTLIATANQGSEATYESGFVIDKFPISRPNLTFSTLTVSNMSPEDSSIYLCSVEIYRGTIYFGEGSWLTVV.

The chain recombines TRBV12-3 or TRBV12-4 with TRBJ2-2, with unresolved D. The CDR3 totals 13 residues. The V and J ends lost 4 bases and 4 bases respectively, with 7 bases between them. CDR3 nucleotide sequence: TGTGCCAGCAGTTCCTGGCCCACCGGGGAGCTGTTTTTT. Its translation is CASSSWPTGELFF.

The V and J genes are TRBV7-2 and TRBJ1-5; maybe TRBD1 (6 bases). The CDR3 has 13 residues. CDR1 is SGHTA and CDR2 is FQGNSA in the germline V gene. Trimming removed 6 bases from V and 4 bases from J, with 10 bases in between. As DNA, the CDR3 is TGTGCCAGCAGGAGGGACACAAATCAGCCCCAGCATTTT. It yields the protein CASRRDTNQPQHF.

The rearrangement joins TRBV7-8 to TRBJ1-1; 8 bases are shared with TRBD1. Looked up from germline, CDR1 is SGHVS and CDR2 is FQNEAQ. The CDR3 is 16 residues long. J was trimmed by 3 bases and V by 2 bases; bases with no gene match: 8. This CDR3 reads CASSLLQGAVHTEAFF. The CDR3, as DNA: TGTGCCAGCAGCTTATTGCAGGGGGCGGTGCACACTGAAGCTTTCTTT.

This chain uses TRBV2 with TRBJ1-5; 10 bases are shared with TRBD1. The CDR3 is made up of 16 amino acids. J gave up 7 bases and V 0 bases, and 6 bases lay outside the gene matches. Germline V gene data show CDR1 as SNHLY and CDR2 as FYNNEI. The CDR3 reads CASSEARGQGWQPQHF. DNA of the CDR3: TGTGCCAGCAGTGAAGCCAGGGGACAGGGGTGGCAGCCCCAGCATTTT.

The chain links TRBV5-1 to TRBJ2-2; 8 nucleotides line up with TRBD2. J was trimmed by 7 bases and V by 0 bases; bases with no gene match: 8. The CDR3 spans 16 residues. Germline V gene data show CDR1 as SGHRS and CDR2 as YFSETQ. The chain's CDR3 is CASSLAPGGPHGELFF. The CDR3, as DNA: TGCGCCAGCAGCTTGGCTCCGGGGGGGCCTCACGGGGAGCTGTTTTTT. Full variable domain (rest looked up from reference TRBV5-1 and TRBJ2-2): KAGVTQTPRYLIKTRGQQVTLSCSPISGHRSVSWYQQTPGQGLQFLFEYFSETQRNKGNFPGRFSGRQFSNSRSEMNVSTLELGDSALYLCASSLAPGGPHGELFFGEGSRLTVL.

V is TRBV4-2 and J is TRBJ1-1; the D gene is possibly TRBD1 (5 bases). Germline assignment: CDR1 LGHNA and CDR2 YNFKEQ. CDR3 size: 15 residues. Trimming left V 2 bases short and J 5 bases short, with 15 bases between. The CDR3 nucleotides read TGTGCCAGCAGCCAACCCGGGGCGGGGAGGACTGAAGCTTTCTTT. Residues: CASSQPGAGRTEAFF.

This CDR3 is CASNVPRDRGRGGYGYTF. In DNA, the CDR3 is TGTGCCAGCAATGTGCCCCGGGACAGGGGGCGCGGGGGGTATGGCTACACCTTC. The chain carries TRBV2 and TRBJ1-2; 12 nucleotides match TRBD1. The germline CDR1 and CDR2 sequences are SNHLY and FYNNEI. Losses at the gene ends were 7 bases for V and 5 bases for J; bases not matched to a gene: 17. The CDR3 spans 18 residues. The full variable domain, with the rest looked up from reference TRBV2 and TRBJ1-2, is EPEVTQTPSHQVTQMGQEVILRCVPISNHLYFYWYRQILGQKVEFLVSFYNNEISEKSEIFDDQFSVERPDGSNFTLKIRSTKLEDSAMYFCASNVPRDRGRGGYGYTFGSGTRLTVV.

J is TRBJ1-5 and V is TRBV6-5; tentatively, D is TRBD1 (5 bases). Germline V gene data show CDR1 as MNHEY and CDR2 as SVGAGI. V was clipped by 7 bases and J by 3 bases, with 13 bases between them. This CDR3 region has 14 residues. DNA of the CDR3: TGTGCCAGCACGGCGTCCAGGGTCAATCAGCCCCAGCATTTT. Translating gives CASTASRVNQPQHF.

This clone turned up a few times. The chain recombines TRBV4-2 with TRBJ1-3, with 9 bases aligning to TRBD1. In germline, CDR1 is LGHNA, CDR2 YNFKEQ. V shed 0 bases, J shed 4 bases, and the junction held 10 bases outside the gene matches. CDR3 length: 18 amino acids. CDR3 in amino acids: CASSQDPTGTGSGNTIYF. The CDR3 DNA sequence: TGTGCCAGCAGCCAAGACCCAACCGGGACAGGGTCGGGAAACACCATATATTTT.

The chain is built from TRBV12-3 or TRBV12-4 and TRBJ1-1; 9 bases fit TRBD1. The CDR3 is 13 amino acids. The trim removed 8 bases at V and 4 bases at J, leaving 5 bases unmatched. The CDR3 DNA reads as TGTGCCAGCCATCAGACAGGGGGCACTGAAGCTTTCTTT. Its protein product is CASHQTGGTEAFF.

The chain joins TRBV5-1 to TRBJ1-2, with D possibly TRBD1 on 5 matching bases. CDR1 and CDR2 from the germline V gene are SGHRS and YFSETQ. This CDR3 has 15 residues. The V and J ends lost 0 bases and 3 bases respectively, with 12 bases between them. The CDR3 DNA reads as TGCGCCAGCAGCTTGGGATCCGGGGGGGACTATGGCTACACCTTC. This encodes CASSLGSGGDYGYTF.

This chain uses TRBV11-3 with TRBJ2-1; TRBD1 is a possible D gene (6 bases). There are 14 residues in the CDR3. CDR1 and CDR2 from the germline V gene are SGHNT and YENEEA. Trimming took 5 bases from V and 4 from J, leaving 12 bases between them. The DNA of the CDR3 is TGTGCCAGCAGCCTGGACAGAGCTTACAATGAGCAGTTCTTC. It encodes CASSLDRAYNEQFF.

The chain is built from TRBV6-5 and TRBJ1-1, with 7 nucleotides matching TRBD1. There are 15 residues in the CDR3. J was trimmed by 2 bases and V by 5 bases; bases with no gene match: 8. Germline assignment: CDR1 MNHEY and CDR2 SVGAGI. CDR3 amino acids: CASSLEGQSNTEAFF. The DNA for the CDR3 is TGTGCCAGCAGTCTTGAGGGACAGTCTAACACTGAAGCTTTCTTT.

V usage is TRBV3-1 (or the pseudogene TRBV3-2) and J usage is TRBJ1-4; D might be TRBD1 (5 bases). The CDR3 consists of 15 residues. Germline CDR1 reads LGHDT; CDR2 reads YNNKEL (reference sequence). The germline V and J ends were trimmed by 4 bases and 2 bases, with 11 bases remaining between them. CDR3 coding DNA: TGTGCCAGCAGCCCCAGGGTTCAGACTAATGAAAAACTGTTTTTT. Translation gives CASSPRVQTNEKLFF.

The V call is TRBV5-1, the J call TRBJ2-3; TRBD1 might be the D (6 bases). Per the germline V gene, CDR1 is SGHRS and CDR2 is YFSETQ. Trimming stripped 2 bases from V and 2 bases from J, with 9 bases between. This CDR3 has 14 amino acids. CDR3 sequence: CASSFGQHTDTQYF. DNA for the CDR3: TGCGCCAGCAGCTTTGGACAGCACACAGATACGCAGTATTTT. The full variable domain, its missing parts supplied by reference TRBV5-1 and TRBJ2-3, is KAGVTQTPRYLIKTRGQQVTLSCSPISGHRSVSWYQQTPGQGLQFLFEYFSETQRNKGNFPGRFSGRQFSNSRSEMNVSTLELGDSALYLCASSFGQHTDTQYFGPGTRLTVL.

This chain links TRBV5-1 with TRBJ1-1; D is unclear. The CDR3 has 15 amino acids. V lost 0 bases and J lost 3, with 12 bases in between. The germline V gene has CDR1 SGHRS and CDR2 YFSETQ. The DNA of the CDR3 is TGCGCCAGCAGCTTGGCCGGACTTCGGGACACTGAAGCTTTCTTT. It codes for CASSLAGLRDTEAFF.

The genes are TRBV10-3 and TRBJ2-5; a possible D gene is TRBD2 (7 bases). Trimming took off 3 bases at V and 2 bases at J, with 10 bases between the two ends. Germline assignment: CDR1 ENHRY and CDR2 SYGVKD. The CDR3 length is 14 residues. The CDR3 is CAISEGGDQETQYF. CDR3 DNA: TGTGCCATCAGTGAAGGGGGGGATCAAGAGACCCAGTACTTC.

CDR3 protein: CASSPPGTYNSPLHF. CDR3 sequence (DNA): TGTGCCAGCAGCCCGCCCGGGACCTATAATTCACCCCTCCACTTT. The rearrangement links TRBV7-8 to TRBJ1-6; D not certain. In germline, CDR1 is SGHVS, CDR2 FQNEAQ. The CDR3 extends over 15 amino acids. The ends were cut back, 5 bases at V and 2 bases at J, with 10 bases in the middle.

The table lists this clone with a count of one. The chain has TRBV6-6 and TRBJ2-2; TRBD2 matches 14 bases. The CDR3 loop spans 16 amino acids. In germline, CDR1 is MNHNY, CDR2 SVGAGI (reference sequence). The V and J ends lost 6 bases and 4 bases, in that order; junction bases with no gene match: 4. Here the CDR3 reads CASSIGLAGGTGELFF. The DNA for the CDR3 is TGTGCCAGCAGCATCGGACTAGCGGGGGGCACCGGGGAGCTGTTTTTT.

The chain recombines TRBV5-4 with TRBJ1-6, with 10 positions matching TRBD1. From germline, CDR1 is SGHNT and CDR2 YYREEE (reference sequence). V shed 3 bases and J 4 bases; nucleotides not matched to a gene: 1. This CDR3 has 15 residues. The CDR3 reads CASSWGQGYNSPLHF. The CDR3 DNA follows: TGTGCCAGCAGCTGGGGACAGGGGTATAATTCACCCCTCCACTTT.